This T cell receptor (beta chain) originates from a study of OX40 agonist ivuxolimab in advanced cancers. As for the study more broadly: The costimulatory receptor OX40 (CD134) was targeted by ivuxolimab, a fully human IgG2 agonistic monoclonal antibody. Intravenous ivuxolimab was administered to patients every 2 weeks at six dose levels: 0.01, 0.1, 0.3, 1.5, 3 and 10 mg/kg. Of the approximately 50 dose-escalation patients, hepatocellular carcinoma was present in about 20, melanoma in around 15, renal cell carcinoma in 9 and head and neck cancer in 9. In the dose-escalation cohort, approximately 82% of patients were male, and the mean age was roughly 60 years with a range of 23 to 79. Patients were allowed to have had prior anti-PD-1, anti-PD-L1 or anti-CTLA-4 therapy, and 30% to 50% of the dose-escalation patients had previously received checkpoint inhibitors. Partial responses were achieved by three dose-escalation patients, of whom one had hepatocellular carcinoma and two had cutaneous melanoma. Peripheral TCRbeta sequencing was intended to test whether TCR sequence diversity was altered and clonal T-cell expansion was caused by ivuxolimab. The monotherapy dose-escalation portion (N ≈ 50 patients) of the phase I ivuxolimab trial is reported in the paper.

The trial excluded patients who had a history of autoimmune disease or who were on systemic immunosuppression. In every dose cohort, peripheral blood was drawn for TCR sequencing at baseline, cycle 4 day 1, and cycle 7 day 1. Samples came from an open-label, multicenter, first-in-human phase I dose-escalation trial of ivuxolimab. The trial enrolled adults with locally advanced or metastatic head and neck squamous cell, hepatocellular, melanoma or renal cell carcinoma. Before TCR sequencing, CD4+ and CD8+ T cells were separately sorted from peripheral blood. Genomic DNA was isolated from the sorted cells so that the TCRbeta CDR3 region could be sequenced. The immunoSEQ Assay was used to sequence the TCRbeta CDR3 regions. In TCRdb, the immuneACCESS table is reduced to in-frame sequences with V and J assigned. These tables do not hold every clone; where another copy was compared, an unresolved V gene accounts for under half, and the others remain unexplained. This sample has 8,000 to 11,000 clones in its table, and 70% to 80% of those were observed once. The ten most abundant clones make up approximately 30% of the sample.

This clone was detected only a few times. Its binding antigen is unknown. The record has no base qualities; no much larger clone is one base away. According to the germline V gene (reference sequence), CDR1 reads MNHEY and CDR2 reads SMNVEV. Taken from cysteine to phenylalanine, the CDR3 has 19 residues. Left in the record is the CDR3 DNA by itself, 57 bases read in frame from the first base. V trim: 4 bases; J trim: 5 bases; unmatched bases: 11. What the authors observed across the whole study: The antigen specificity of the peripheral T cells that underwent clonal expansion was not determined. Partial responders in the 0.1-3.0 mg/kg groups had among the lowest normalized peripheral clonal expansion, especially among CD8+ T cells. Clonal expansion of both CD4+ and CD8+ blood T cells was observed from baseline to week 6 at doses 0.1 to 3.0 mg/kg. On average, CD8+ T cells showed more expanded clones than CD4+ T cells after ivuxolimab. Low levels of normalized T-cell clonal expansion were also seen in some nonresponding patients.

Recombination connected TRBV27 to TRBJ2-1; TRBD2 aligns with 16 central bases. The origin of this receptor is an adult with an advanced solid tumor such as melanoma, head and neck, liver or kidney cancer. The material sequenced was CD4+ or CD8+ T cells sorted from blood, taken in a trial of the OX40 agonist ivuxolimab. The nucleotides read TGTGCCAGCAGTTCCCTTTCGGGACTAGCGGGAGGGTCAGACAATGAGCAGTTCTTC. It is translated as CASSSLSGLAGGSDNEQFF.